This TCR beta chain was sequenced in a study of blood T cell repertoires in COVID-19. Original handling: The assay estimated nucleated cells by amplifying reference gene primers. Clones were read by immunoSEQ multiplex PCR, and TCRdb kept only the in-frame ones, dropping some. The DNA gave D and trimming, while V, J and clone size come from that table. The sample has under 300,000 clones, more than 75% seen once. J lost 5 bases, V lost 3 bases, and 12 bases had no gene match. Germline-derived CDR1 and CDR2 are LNHDA and SQIVND (reference sequence). The CDR3 consists of 17 residues. Across roughly 25 US areas, participants ranged in age from about 18 to 90 years. Individuals in the exposed group had encountered a COVID-19 case within 2 weeks preceding study entry.

The chain carries TRBV19 and TRBJ2-5; TRBD2 aligns across 10 bases. Specimen: PBMCs or T cells enriched from blood (not recorded which). This TCR derives from a woman aged 45-65 years who had been exposed to COVID-19. This CDR3 reads CASSIPRAGGLGETQYF. The CDR3, as DNA: TGTGCCAGTAGTATCCCCAGAGCGGGGGGGCTTGGGGAGACCCAGTACTTC. Filled out from reference TRBV19 and TRBJ2-5, the complete variable domain reads DGGITQSPKYLFRKEGQNVTLSCEQNLNHDAMYWYRQDPGQGLRLIYYSQIVNDFQKGDIAEGYSVSREKKESFPLTVTSAQKNPTAFYLCASSIPRAGGLGETQYFGPGTRLLVL.